The next 21 T cell receptor beta chains were all read from a single sample in a study of T cell repertoires and Cas9 in healthy adults. Clones were read by immunoSEQ multiplex PCR, and TCRdb kept only the in-frame ones, dropping some. The sample comprises some 15,000 clones, 89% of which are singletons, and around 1.5% rests with the top ten. The sample was Tregs (CD4+, CD25+, CD127-, CD137-, CD154-) from PBMCs; culture status not recorded. These receptors came from a human donor in good health.

The V call is TRBV7-2, the J call TRBJ2-7; D possibly corresponds to TRBD2 (7 bases). Trimming pared 5 bases from V and 6 bases from J, leaving 11 bases between. The CDR3 has 12 amino acids. The germline V gene encodes CDR1 SGHTA and CDR2 FQGNSA. The CDR3 here is CASSPRGGEQYV. CDR3 nucleotides: TGTGCCAGCAGCCCTAGGGGGGGCGAGCAGTACGTC.

The chain is built from TRBV10-3 and TRBJ2-2; 15 bases map to TRBD2. Trimming removed 2 bases from V and 5 bases from J; junction bases left unmatched: 6. The CDR3 length is 18 residues. In germline, CDR1 is ENHRY, CDR2 SYGVKD. DNA for the CDR3: TGTGCCATCAGTGAGGGGGGGACTAGCGGGAGGAAGACCGGGGAGCTGTTTTTT. Amino acids: CAISEGGTSGRKTGELFF.

The chain carries TRBV7-2 and TRBJ2-7; weak D call: TRBD2 (6 bases). The CDR3 is 14 amino acids. CDR1 SGHTA and CDR2 FQGNSA come from the germline V gene. V lost 0 bases, J lost 6 bases, and 12 bases lay in between. CDR3: CASSLARDSTEQYV. As DNA, the CDR3 is TGTGCCAGCAGCTTAGCCCGGGACTCCACCGAGCAGTACGTC.

This chain connects TRBV4-3 to TRBJ1-1; no reliable D call. CDR1 is LGHNA and CDR2 is YSLEER in the germline V gene. This CDR3 is 15 amino acids long. Trimming removed 0 bases from V and 6 bases from J, with 14 bases in between. The CDR3, as DNA: TGCGCCAGCAGCCAAGAAAGTCAACGCCCTGCTGAAGCTTTCTTT. Translated, it gives CASSQESQRPAEAFF.

The chain combines TRBV7-3 with TRBJ1-1; 8 bases are shared with TRBD1. Germline assignment: CDR1 SGHTA and CDR2 FQGTGA. Trimming took 5 bases from V and 11 from J; bases not matched to a gene: 16. The CDR3 length is 15 residues. CDR3 sequence: CASSPVTGEWTQAFF. Here the CDR3 DNA reads TGTGCCAGCAGCCCGGTGACAGGGGAGTGGACTCAGGCTTTCTTT.

This chain connects TRBV2 to TRBJ2-5, with a weak D call TRBD1 (6 bases). This CDR3 comprises 14 residues. With 6 bases removed from V and 4 bases from J, the gap between germline ends came to 15 bases. Germline values: CDR1 SNHLY, CDR2 FYNNEI. The CDR3 DNA reads as TGTGCCAGCAGATCTACAGGGTCGGGAGAGACCCAGTACTTC. Translation: CASRSTGSGETQYF.

The chain employs TRBV4-3 and TRBJ2-1; 9 nucleotides line up with TRBD1. V shed 3 bases and J 4 bases; nucleotides not matched to a gene: 10. The CDR3 totals 17 residues. The germline CDR1 and CDR2 sequences are LGHNA and YSLEER. The CDR3 protein is CASSQEPGQGLYNEQFF. CDR3 in DNA: TGCGCCAGCAGCCAGGAGCCGGGACAGGGTTTGTACAATGAGCAGTTCTTC.

The CDR3 loop is CSVGPRMVNEQFF. As DNA, the CDR3 is TGCAGCGTTGGCCCCCGGATGGTCAATGAGCAGTTCTTC. The chain has TRBV29-1 and TRBJ2-1; D is ambiguous. The germline gives CDR1 SQVTM, CDR2 ANQGSEA. Trimming took off 4 bases at V and 6 bases at J, with 13 bases between the two ends. The CDR3 totals 13 residues.

The chain uses TRBV7-2 and TRBJ2-4; D uncertain. The CDR3 is made up of 11 amino acids. CDR1 SGHTA and CDR2 FQGNSA come from the germline V gene. The V and J ends lost 5 bases and 10 bases respectively, with 9 bases between them. CDR3 loop: CASSPNLIQYF. CDR3 nucleotides: TGTGCCAGCAGCCCGAATCTGATTCAGTACTTC.

The chain joins TRBV27 to TRBJ2-7, with D unclear. Trimming shortened V by 0 bases and J by 0 bases, and 12 bases separated the two germline ends. The germline V gene has CDR1 MNHEY and CDR2 SMNVEV (reference sequence). The CDR3 is made up of 16 amino acids. Here the CDR3 DNA reads TGTGCCAGCAGTTTATCGAAGTCACAGCCCTCCTACGAGCAGTACTTC. Protein sequence: CASSLSKSQPSYEQYF.

The V gene is TRBV7-2, the J gene TRBJ2-7; a weak D match, TRBD1 (6 bases). This CDR3 is 15 amino acids long. Germline V gene data show CDR1 as SGHTA and CDR2 as FQGNSA. Trimming cost V 5 bases and J 0 bases, with 14 bases left between them. The CDR3 sequence is CASSALLGASYEQYF. The CDR3 coding sequence is TGTGCCAGCAGCGCGCTTTTGGGGGCCTCCTACGAGCAGTACTTC.

The table lists this clone with a count of one. V is TRBV2 and J is TRBJ1-6, with TRBD1 matching over 7 bases. The CDR3 is 15 amino acids. The germline V gene encodes CDR1 SNHLY and CDR2 FYNNEI. V shed 5 bases and J 0 bases; nucleotides not matched to a gene: 1. In nucleotides, the CDR3 is TGTGCCAGCAGTCGGGACAGCTCCTATAATTCACCCCTCCACTTT. Protein sequence: CASSRDSSYNSPLHF.

The rearrangement links TRBV15 to TRBJ2-5; D gene unclear. Germline CDR1 is LNHNV and CDR2 is YYDKDF (reference sequence). This CDR3 has 16 residues. Trimming took off 0 bases at V and 5 bases at J, with 16 bases between the two ends. CDR3 sequence: CATSRDRRRWAETQYF. The CDR3, as DNA: TGTGCCACCAGCAGAGATCGACGGCGTTGGGCTGAGACCCAGTACTTC.

This clone appeared a few times. This chain links TRBV5-1 with TRBJ2-3; 8 positions match TRBD2. The CDR3 is 16 residues long. Germline trimming cut 0 bases from V and 5 bases from J; bases unmatched to any gene: 8. From germline, CDR1 is SGHRS and CDR2 YFSETQ. This CDR3 is CASSLAPGGPVDTQYF. CDR3 bases: TGCGCCAGCAGCTTGGCCCCGGGAGGGCCTGTAGATACGCAGTATTTT.

The V call is TRBV9, the J call TRBJ1-1; D gene unclear. Germline lookup yields CDR1 SGDLS and CDR2 YYNGEE. The CDR3 totals 14 residues. Deletions cut 0 bases from V and 1 base from J, with 7 bases between. CDR3: CASSVVLGNTEAFF. Here the CDR3 DNA reads TGTGCCAGCAGCGTAGTGCTCGGGAACACTGAAGCTTTCTTT.

This clone came up a few times. The chain uses TRBV30 and TRBJ2-2; D gene unclear. V was shortened by 4 bases and J by 7 bases, with 7 bases between the two germline ends. The CDR3 consists of 11 residues. Germline lookup yields CDR1 GTSNPN and CDR2 SVGIG (reference sequence). CDR3 loop: CAWKGRGELFF. CDR3 sequence (DNA): TGTGCCTGGAAAGGACGCGGGGAGCTGTTTTTT. Full variable domain (outside the CDR3, taken from reference TRBV30 and TRBJ2-2): SQTIHQWPATLVQPVGSPLSLECTVEGTSNPNLYWYRQAAGRGLQLLFYSVGIGQISSEVPQNLSASRPQDRQFILSSKKLLLSDSGFYLCAWKGRGELFFGEGSRLTVL.

The chain combines TRBV28 with TRBJ1-3, with 7 positions matching TRBD1. Germline V gene sequence: CDR1 MDHEN, CDR2 SYDVKM. The J segment lost 5 bases and the V segment lost 5 bases, leaving 3 bases of the junction unmatched. The CDR3 has 13 residues. CDR3 coding DNA: TGTGCCAGCAGTAGGACAGGAAGAAACACCATATATTTT. Protein: CASSRTGRNTIYF.

This rearrangement joins TRBV7-2 to TRBJ2-2, with 10 bases aligning to TRBD2. Per the germline V gene, CDR1 is SGHTA and CDR2 is FQGNSA. Trimming removed 8 bases from V and 5 bases from J; junction bases left unmatched: 11. The length of the CDR3 is 16 residues. In DNA, the CDR3 is TGTGCCAGCGTTTCTAGCGGGAGATCGAGGACCGGGGAGCTGTTTTTT. Its protein is CASVSSGRSRTGELFF.

The chain employs TRBV19 and TRBJ1-5; D is undetermined. Germline loops: CDR1 LNHDA, CDR2 SQIVND (reference sequence). V was clipped by 3 bases and J by 3 bases, with 9 bases between them. The CDR3 length is 14 residues. CDR3 region: CASSIGQSNQPQHF. In DNA, the CDR3 is TGTGCCAGTAGTATTGGGCAGTCCAATCAGCCCCAGCATTTT. The variable domain in full, completed from reference TRBV19 and TRBJ1-5, reads DGGITQSPKYLFRKEGQNVTLSCEQNLNHDAMYWYRQDPGQGLRLIYYSQIVNDFQKGDIAEGYSVSREKKESFPLTVTSAQKNPTAFYLCASSIGQSNQPQHFGDGTRLSIL.

The chain has TRBV27 and TRBJ1-1; TRBD1 might be the D (6 bases). The CDR3 has 14 amino acids. V lost 6 bases and J 2 bases, leaving 13 bases between the germline ends. Germline CDR1 and CDR2: MNHEY and SMNVEV (reference sequence). The CDR3 loop reads CASRTGYGNTEAFF. For the CDR3, the DNA is TGTGCCAGCAGGACAGGATATGGCAACACTGAAGCTTTCTTT.

This clone was counted once. J is TRBJ2-2 and V is TRBV10-3; D is ambiguous. Germline lookup yields CDR1 ENHRY and CDR2 SYGVKD. CDR3 length: 17 amino acids. V lost 3 bases and J lost 4, with 18 bases in between. The CDR3 loop reads CAISEHSGFPATGELFF. The CDR3 coding sequence is TGTGCCATCAGTGAACACTCCGGGTTTCCCGCCACCGGGGAGCTGTTTTTT.